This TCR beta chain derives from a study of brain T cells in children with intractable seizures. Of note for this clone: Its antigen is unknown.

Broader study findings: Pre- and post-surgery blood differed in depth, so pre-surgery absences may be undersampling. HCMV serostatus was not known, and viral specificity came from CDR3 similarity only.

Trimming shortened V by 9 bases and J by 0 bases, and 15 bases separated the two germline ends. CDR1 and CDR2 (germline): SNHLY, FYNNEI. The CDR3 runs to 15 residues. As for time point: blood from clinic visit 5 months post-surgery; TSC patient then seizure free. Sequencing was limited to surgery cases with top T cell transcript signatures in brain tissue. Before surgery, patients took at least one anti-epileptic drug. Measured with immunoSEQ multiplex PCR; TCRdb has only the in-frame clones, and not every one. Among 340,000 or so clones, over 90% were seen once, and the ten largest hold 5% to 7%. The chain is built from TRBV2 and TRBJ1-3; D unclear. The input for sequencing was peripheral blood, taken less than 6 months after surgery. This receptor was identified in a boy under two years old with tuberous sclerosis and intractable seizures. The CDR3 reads CASAQVRTSGNTIYF. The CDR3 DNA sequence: TGTGCCAGTGCGCAGGTCAGGACCTCTGGAAACACCATATATTTT.